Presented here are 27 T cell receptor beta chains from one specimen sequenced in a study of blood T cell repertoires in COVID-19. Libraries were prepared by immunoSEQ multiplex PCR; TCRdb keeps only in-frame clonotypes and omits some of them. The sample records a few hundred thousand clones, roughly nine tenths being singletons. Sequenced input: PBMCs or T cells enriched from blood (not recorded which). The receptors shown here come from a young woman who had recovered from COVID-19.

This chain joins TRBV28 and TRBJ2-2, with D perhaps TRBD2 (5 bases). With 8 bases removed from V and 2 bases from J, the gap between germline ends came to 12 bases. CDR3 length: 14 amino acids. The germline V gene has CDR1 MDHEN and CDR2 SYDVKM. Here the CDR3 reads CASQLRGNTGELFF. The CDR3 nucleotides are TGTGCCAGCCAACTACGGGGTAACACCGGGGAGCTGTTTTTT.

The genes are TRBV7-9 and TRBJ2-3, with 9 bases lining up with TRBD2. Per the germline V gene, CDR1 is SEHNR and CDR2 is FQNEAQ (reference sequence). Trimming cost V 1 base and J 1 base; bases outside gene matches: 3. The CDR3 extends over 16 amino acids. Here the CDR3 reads CASSLDLAGRTDTQYF. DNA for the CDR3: TGTGCCAGCAGCTTAGATCTAGCGGGGCGCACAGATACGCAGTATTTT.

The CDR3 nucleotides read TGCGCCAGCAGTGGGCTGTGGCCCTTTTCCGGGACAGCGAAATACGAGCAGTACTTC. Protein sequence: CASSGLWPFSGTAKYEQYF. V and J are TRBV23-1 and TRBJ2-7; 7 nucleotides match TRBD1. TRBV23-1 is identified as an open reading frame with a role that is uncertain. The J segment lost 4 bases and the V segment lost 5 bases, leaving 23 bases of the junction unmatched. This CDR3 spans 19 amino acids.

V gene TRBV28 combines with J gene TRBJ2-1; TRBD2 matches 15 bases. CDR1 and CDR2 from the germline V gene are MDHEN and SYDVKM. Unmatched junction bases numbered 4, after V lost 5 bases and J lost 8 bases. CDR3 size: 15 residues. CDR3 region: CASSTRTSGRDEQFF. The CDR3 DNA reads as TGTGCCAGCAGTACCCGGACTAGCGGGAGGGATGAGCAGTTCTTC.

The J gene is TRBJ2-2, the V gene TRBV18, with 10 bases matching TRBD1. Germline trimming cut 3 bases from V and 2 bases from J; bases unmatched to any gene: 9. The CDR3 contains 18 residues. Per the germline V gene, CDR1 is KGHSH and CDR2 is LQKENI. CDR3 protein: CASSPRRGTGANTGELFF. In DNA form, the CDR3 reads TGTGCCAGCTCACCCCGCCGAGGGACAGGGGCTAACACCGGGGAGCTGTTTTTT.

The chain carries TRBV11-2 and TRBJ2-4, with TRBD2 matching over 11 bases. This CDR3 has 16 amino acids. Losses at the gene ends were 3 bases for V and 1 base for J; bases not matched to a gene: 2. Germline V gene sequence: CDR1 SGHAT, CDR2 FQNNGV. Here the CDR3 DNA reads TGTGCCAGCAGCTTTCTAGCGGGAGGTGCCAAAAACATTCAGTACTTC. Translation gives CASSFLAGGAKNIQYF.

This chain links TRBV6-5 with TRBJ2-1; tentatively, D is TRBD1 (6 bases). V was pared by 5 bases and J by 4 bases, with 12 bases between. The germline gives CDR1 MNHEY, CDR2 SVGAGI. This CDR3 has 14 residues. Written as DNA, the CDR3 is TGTGCCAGCAGTCCCAGGGGAAGATACAATGAGCAGTTCTTC. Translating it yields CASSPRGRYNEQFF.

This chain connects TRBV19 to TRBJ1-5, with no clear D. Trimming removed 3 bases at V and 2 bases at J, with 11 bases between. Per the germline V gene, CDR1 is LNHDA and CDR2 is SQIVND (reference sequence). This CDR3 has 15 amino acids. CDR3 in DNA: TGTGCCAGTAGTATCGGCCCAAGCGGCAATCAGCCCCAGCATTTT. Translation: CASSIGPSGNQPQHF.

CDR3 amino acids: CASSLSGEAGNTIYF. Here the CDR3 DNA reads TGCGCCAGCAGCTTGTCGGGGGAAGCTGGAAACACCATATATTTT. The rearrangement uses TRBV5-1 and TRBJ1-3, with a tentative D call TRBD1 (5 bases). V lost 1 base and J 2 bases, leaving 10 bases between the germline ends. Germline assignment: CDR1 SGHRS and CDR2 YFSETQ. The CDR3 is 15 amino acids.

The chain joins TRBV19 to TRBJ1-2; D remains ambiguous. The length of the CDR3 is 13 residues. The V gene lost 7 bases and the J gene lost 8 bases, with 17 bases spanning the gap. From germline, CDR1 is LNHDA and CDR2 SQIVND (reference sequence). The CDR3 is CASTLNLEEGYTF. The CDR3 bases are TGTGCCAGTACCCTAAACCTGGAGGAGGGCTACACCTTC.

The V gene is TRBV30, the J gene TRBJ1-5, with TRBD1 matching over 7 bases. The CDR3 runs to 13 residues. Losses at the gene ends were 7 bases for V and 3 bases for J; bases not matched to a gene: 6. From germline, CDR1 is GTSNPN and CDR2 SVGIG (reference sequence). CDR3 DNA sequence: TGTGCCTTAGAACAGGGGCACAATCAGCCCCAGCATTTT. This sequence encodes CALEQGHNQPQHF. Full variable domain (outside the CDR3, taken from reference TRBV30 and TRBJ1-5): SQTIHQWPATLVQPVGSPLSLECTVEGTSNPNLYWYRQAAGRGLQLLFYSVGIGQISSEVPQNLSASRPQDRQFILSSKKLLLSDSGFYLCALEQGHNQPQHFGDGTRLSIL.

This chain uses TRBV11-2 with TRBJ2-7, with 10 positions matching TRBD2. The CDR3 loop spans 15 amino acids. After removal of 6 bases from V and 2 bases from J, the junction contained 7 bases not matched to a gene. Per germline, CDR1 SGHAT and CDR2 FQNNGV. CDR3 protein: CASRHLAGATYEQYF. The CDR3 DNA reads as TGTGCCAGCAGACATCTAGCGGGGGCAACCTACGAGCAGTACTTC.

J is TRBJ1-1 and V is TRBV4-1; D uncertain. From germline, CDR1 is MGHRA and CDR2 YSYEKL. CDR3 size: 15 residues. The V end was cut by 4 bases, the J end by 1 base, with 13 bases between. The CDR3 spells CASSPVANRNTEAFF. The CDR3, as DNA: TGCGCCAGCAGCCCAGTAGCAAATCGGAACACTGAAGCTTTCTTT.

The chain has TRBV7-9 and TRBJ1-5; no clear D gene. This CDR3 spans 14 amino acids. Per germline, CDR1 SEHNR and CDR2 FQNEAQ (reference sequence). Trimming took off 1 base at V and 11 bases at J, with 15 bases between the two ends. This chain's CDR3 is CASSLGSGAAAQHF. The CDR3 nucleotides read TGTGCCAGCAGCTTAGGGTCTGGAGCAGCGGCCCAGCATTTT.

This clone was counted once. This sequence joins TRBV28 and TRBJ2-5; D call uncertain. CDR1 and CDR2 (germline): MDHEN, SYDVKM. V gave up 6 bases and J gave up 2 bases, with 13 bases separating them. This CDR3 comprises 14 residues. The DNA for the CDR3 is TGTGCCAGCAGCGTCGTGAGGAGACAAGAGACCCAGTACTTC. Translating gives CASSVVRRQETQYF.

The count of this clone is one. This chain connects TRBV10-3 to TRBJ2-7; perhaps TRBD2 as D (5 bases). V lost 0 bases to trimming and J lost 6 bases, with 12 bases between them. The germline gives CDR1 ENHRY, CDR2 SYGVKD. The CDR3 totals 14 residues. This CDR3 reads CAISESRVLGEQYF. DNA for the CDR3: TGTGCCATCAGTGAGTCGAGGGTTCTGGGCGAGCAGTACTTC.

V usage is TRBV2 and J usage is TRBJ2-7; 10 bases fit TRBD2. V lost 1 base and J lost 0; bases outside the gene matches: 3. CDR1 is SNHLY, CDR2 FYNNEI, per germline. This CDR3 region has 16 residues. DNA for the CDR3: TGTGCCAGCAGTGAAGGGGGGACTAGCGACTCCTACGAGCAGTACTTC. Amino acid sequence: CASSEGGTSDSYEQYF.

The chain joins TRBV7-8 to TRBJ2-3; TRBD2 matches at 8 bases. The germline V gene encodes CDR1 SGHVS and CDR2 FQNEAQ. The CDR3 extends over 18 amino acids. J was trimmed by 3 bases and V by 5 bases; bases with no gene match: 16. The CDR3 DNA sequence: TGTGCCAGCAGCCCCCAATTAGCGGGGCTAGGAATGACAGATACGCAGTATTTT. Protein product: CASSPQLAGLGMTDTQYF.

CDR3 nucleotides: TGCAGCGTTTACCCGGGACTAGCAAGCAACAATGAGCAGTTCTTC. Translated, it gives CSVYPGLASNNEQFF. The rearrangement links TRBV29-1 to TRBJ2-1; 9 bases line up with TRBD2. The V gene end was trimmed by 5 bases and the J gene end by 5 bases; junction bases not matched to a gene: 10. This CDR3 region has 15 residues. CDR1 is SQVTM, CDR2 ANQGSEA, per germline.

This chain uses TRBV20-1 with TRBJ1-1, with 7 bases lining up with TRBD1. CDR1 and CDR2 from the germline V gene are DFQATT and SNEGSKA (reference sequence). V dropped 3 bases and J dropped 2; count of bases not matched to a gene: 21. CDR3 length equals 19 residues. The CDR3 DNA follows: TGCAGTGCTAGTACCGACAGGGCCCCCCATTGGTCAGGAAACACTGAAGCTTTCTTT. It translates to CSASTDRAPHWSGNTEAFF.

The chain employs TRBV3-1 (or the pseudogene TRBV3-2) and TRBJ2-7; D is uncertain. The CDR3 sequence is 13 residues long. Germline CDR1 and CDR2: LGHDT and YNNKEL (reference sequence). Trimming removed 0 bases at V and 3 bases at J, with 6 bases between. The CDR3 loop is CASSQDNSYEQYF. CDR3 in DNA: TGTGCCAGCAGCCAAGATAACAGCTACGAGCAGTACTTC.

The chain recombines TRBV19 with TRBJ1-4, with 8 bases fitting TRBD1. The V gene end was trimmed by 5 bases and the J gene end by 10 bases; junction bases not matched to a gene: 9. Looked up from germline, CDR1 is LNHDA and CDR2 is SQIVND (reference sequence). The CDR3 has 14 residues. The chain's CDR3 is CASSAQGARGKLFF. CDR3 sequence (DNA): TGTGCCAGTAGTGCCCAGGGGGCGAGGGGAAAACTGTTTTTT.

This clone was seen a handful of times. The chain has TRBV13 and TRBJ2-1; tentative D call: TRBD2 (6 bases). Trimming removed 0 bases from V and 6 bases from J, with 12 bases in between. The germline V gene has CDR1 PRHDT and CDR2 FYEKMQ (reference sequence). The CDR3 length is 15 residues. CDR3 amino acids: CASSLGATSPNEQFF. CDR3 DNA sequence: TGTGCCAGCAGCTTAGGGGCCACTAGCCCCAATGAGCAGTTCTTC.

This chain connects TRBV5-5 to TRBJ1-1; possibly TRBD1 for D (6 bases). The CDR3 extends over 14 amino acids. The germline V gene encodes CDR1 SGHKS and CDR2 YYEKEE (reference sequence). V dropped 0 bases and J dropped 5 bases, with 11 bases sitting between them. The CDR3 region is CASSLGWDMTEAFF. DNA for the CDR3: TGTGCCAGCAGCTTGGGTTGGGACATGACTGAAGCTTTCTTT.

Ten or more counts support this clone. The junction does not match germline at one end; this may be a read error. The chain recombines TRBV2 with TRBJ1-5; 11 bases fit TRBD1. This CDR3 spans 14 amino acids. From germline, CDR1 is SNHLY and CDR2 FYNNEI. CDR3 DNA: TGTGCCAGCAGCTGGACAGGGGGCAACCAGCCCCAGCATTTT. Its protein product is CASSWTGGNQPQHF. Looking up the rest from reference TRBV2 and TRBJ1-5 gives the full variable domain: EPEVTQTPSHQVTQMGQEVILRCVPISNHLYFYWYRQILGQKVEFLVSFYNNEISEKSEIFDDQFSVERPDGSNFTLKIRSTKLEDSAMYFCASSWTGGNQPQHFGDGTRLSIL.

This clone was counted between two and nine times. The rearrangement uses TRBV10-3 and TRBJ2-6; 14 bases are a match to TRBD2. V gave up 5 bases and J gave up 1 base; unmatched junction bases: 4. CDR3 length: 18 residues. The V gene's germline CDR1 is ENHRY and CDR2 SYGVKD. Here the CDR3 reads CAISHWTSGRSGANVLTF. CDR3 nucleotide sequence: TGTGCCATCAGTCACTGGACTAGCGGGAGGTCTGGGGCCAACGTCCTGACTTTC.

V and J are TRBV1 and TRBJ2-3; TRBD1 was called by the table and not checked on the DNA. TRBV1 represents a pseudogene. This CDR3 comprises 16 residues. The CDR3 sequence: CTSRSDWALSTDTQYF. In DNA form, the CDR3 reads TGCACCAGCCGATCTGATTGGGCCCTTAGCACAGATACGCAGTATTTT.